This TCR beta chain was documented in a study of blood T cells in healthy people across ages. Study-wide findings and caveats: The percentage of naive T cells correlated strongly with TCR beta diversity.

This CDR3 spans 16 amino acids. Per the germline V gene, CDR1 is MDHEN and CDR2 is SYDVKM. V lost 4 bases to trimming and J lost 2 bases, with 18 bases between them. Worth noting for this clonotype: Its specificity is unknown.

Primers used in a second PCR of about 6 to 12 cycles were a sample-barcoded 5' primer and a J-beta primer mix. Every cDNA molecule bore a tag from a template-switch adaptor containing 12 random nucleotides. TCRdb re-analysed the 5' RACE reads in MiXCR, keeping a single row per CDR3 protein. The sample records roughly 700,000 distinct CDR3 sequences, roughly 49% being singletons. Peripheral blood samples of 9 to 10 milliliters were drawn from each donor. This sequence originates from a woman aged 55-70 years in good health. The V call is TRBV28, the J call TRBJ2-7; the D gene is possibly TRBD2 (8 bases). Sample: blood. CDR3 bases: TGTGCCAGCAGTTCCCGGGGGGGACAGAGGACCTACGAGCAGTACTTC. Residues: CASSSRGGQRTYEQYF.